The next 21 T cell receptor beta chains were all read from a single sample in a study of CD8 T cells in ankylosing spondylitis (dated by TCRdb to 2017 to 2019). The library was generated by 5' RACE. The reads were generated on an Illumina HiSeq 2500. In-frame beta chains were kept once TCRdb had trimmed the public reads at Q25 with fastp and called clones with MiXCR. Entries are consolidated by CDR3 protein sequence, retaining the most common genes and DNA. The sample table contains 250,000 to 300,000 distinct CDR3 sequences; only one count was recorded for 20% of them. 7.8% of the sample goes to the ten largest clones. The sequenced sample was blood, either unsorted or a sorted T cell fraction (not recorded which). These receptors were collected from a male donor with ankylosing spondylitis or in good health (not recorded which).

Only a few counts were recorded for this clonotype. This chain links TRBV2 with TRBJ2-3, with 9 nucleotides matching TRBD1. Trimming cost V 4 bases and J 10 bases; bases outside gene matches: 12. CDR1 and CDR2 from the germline V gene are SNHLY and FYNNEI. This CDR3 region has 15 residues. The CDR3 sequence is CASSGVPGQGGAQYF. The CDR3 DNA follows: TGTGCCAGCAGTGGCGTCCCGGGACAGGGAGGGGCGCAGTATTTT.

The chain recombines TRBV18 with TRBJ1-4; D uncertain. This CDR3 contains 16 residues. Germline loops: CDR1 KGHSH, CDR2 LQKENI. With 4 bases removed from V and 0 bases from J, the gap between germline ends came to 12 bases. The CDR3 DNA follows: TGTGCCAGCTCACTCCAGAGGCCCACAACTAATGAAAAACTGTTTTTT. Translation: CASSLQRPTTNEKLFF.

Many counts were recorded for this clonotype. This chain uses TRBV20-1 with TRBJ2-1, with D hard to call. V dropped 0 bases and J dropped 2 bases, with 14 bases sitting between them. Germline CDR1 and CDR2: DFQATT and SNEGSKA (reference sequence). The CDR3 spans 16 residues. This CDR3 reads CSARDTAGLPYNEQFF. The CDR3, as DNA: TGCAGTGCTAGAGATACAGCTGGCCTGCCCTACAATGAGCAGTTCTTC.

In this sample, this clonotype turned up a few times. The V gene is TRBV7-6, the J gene TRBJ2-1; 7 bases are shared with TRBD1. The CDR3 is 16 residues long. The V segment lost 5 bases and the J segment 0 bases; nucleotides outside the gene matches: 7. From germline, CDR1 is SGHVS and CDR2 FNYEAQ. The CDR3 bases are TGTGCCAGCAGCCCAGGGGCAGGGGGCTCCTACAATGAGCAGTTCTTC. Amino acids: CASSPGAGGSYNEQFF.

Details on this clonotype: A much larger clone differs from this one at a single base, so this may be a read error. CDR3 DNA: TGTGCCACCAACAGAGATCGCTCCTACGAGCAGTACGTC. It encodes CATNRDRSYEQYV. J is TRBJ2-7 and V is TRBV15; the D is unclear. There are 13 residues in the CDR3. The germline V gene encodes CDR1 LNHNV and CDR2 YYDKDF (reference sequence).

CDR3 DNA sequence: TGTGCCAGCAGCCGACTACAGGGAATGAGCACTGAAGCTTTCTTT. Residues: CASSRLQGMSTEAFF. The rearrangement uses TRBV7-6 and TRBJ1-1, with D possibly being TRBD1 (6 bases). Trimming cost V 5 bases and J 4 bases, with 17 bases left between them. This CDR3 contains 15 residues. Germline CDR1 SGHVS, CDR2 FNYEAQ.

The sample holds many counts of this clonotype. The V gene is TRBV9, the J gene TRBJ2-3; D remains unclear. The ends were cut back, 3 bases at V and 0 bases at J, with 11 bases in the middle. CDR1 SGDLS and CDR2 YYNGEE come from the germline V gene. CDR3 length equals 15 residues. The CDR3 sequence is CASSGWGESTDTQYF. The CDR3 nucleotides are TGTGCCAGCAGCGGCTGGGGTGAAAGCACAGATACGCAGTATTTT.

Ten or more counts support this clonotype. The germline gene is not matched at one end of the junction; a read error may be the cause. The rearrangement joins TRBV15 to TRBJ1-1, with D unclear. Per germline, CDR1 LNHNV and CDR2 YYDKDF (reference sequence). The CDR3 spans 13 residues. The CDR3 protein is CATSRGTAPERLF. CDR3 DNA: TGTGCCACCAGCAGAGGGACGGCCCCTGAGCGGCTCTTT.

As to this clonotype: With a much larger clone just one base away, this may be a read error. The chain employs TRBV5-1 and TRBJ2-5, with D hard to call. Trimming stripped 3 bases from V and 0 bases from J, with 3 bases between. CDR3 length: 12 amino acids. The V gene's germline CDR1 is SGHRS and CDR2 YFSETQ. The CDR3 loop reads CASSWDQETQYF. The CDR3 nucleotides read TGCGCCAGCAGCTGGGACCAAGAGACCCAGTACTTC.

This clonotype turned up a few times. The genes are TRBV25-1 and TRBJ1-1; a possible D gene is TRBD1 (5 bases). The CDR3 is made up of 15 amino acids. Deletions cut 4 bases from V and 0 bases from J, with 12 bases between. Germline lookup yields CDR1 MGHDK and CDR2 SYGVNS. This chain's CDR3 is CASSVGGGLNTEAFF. The CDR3 DNA is TGTGCCAGCAGTGTGGGGGGAGGGCTGAACACTGAAGCTTTCTTT.

This rearrangement joins TRBV7-9 to TRBJ1-4; D perhaps matches TRBD1 (5 bases). Germline V gives CDR1 SEHNR, CDR2 FQNEAQ (reference sequence). The CDR3 contains 13 residues. Trimming took off 5 bases at V and 10 bases at J, with 14 bases between the two ends. The CDR3 DNA reads TGTGCCAGCAGCCCCGGGACTCACGGAAAACTGTTTTTT. It translates to CASSPGTHGKLFF. Together with reference TRBV7-9 and TRBJ1-4, the CDR3 gives the full variable domain: DTGVSQNPRHKITKRGQNVTFRCDPISEHNRLYWYRQTLGQGPEFLTYFQNEAQLEKSRLLSDRFSAERPKGSFSTLEIQRTEQGDSAMYLCASSPGTHGKLFFGSGTQLSVL.

Turning to this clonotype: An end of the junction does not agree with germline; a read error may underlie this. This rearrangement joins TRBV15 to TRBJ2-1, with 10 bases matching TRBD2. Germline CDR1 LNHNV, CDR2 YYDKDF (reference sequence). The CDR3 consists of 16 residues. The CDR3 loop reads CATSRASGGTYNEQFF. The CDR3 bases are TGTGCGACCAGCAGAGCTAGCGGGGGCACCTACAATGAGCAGTTCTTC.

This rearrangement joins TRBV20-1 to TRBJ2-5; tentatively, D is TRBD1 (5 bases). Per the germline V gene, CDR1 is DFQATT and CDR2 is SNEGSKA (reference sequence). The CDR3 length is 14 residues. Trimming removed 3 bases at V and 5 bases at J, with 16 bases between. CDR3 bases: TGCAGTGCTAGTTGGGGCCCAAAGGGGGAGACCCAGTACTTC. Protein: CSASWGPKGETQYF.

This clonotype appeared a few times. The V gene is TRBV20-1, the J gene TRBJ1-4; no clear D gene. Trimming removed 3 bases from V and 5 bases from J, with 7 bases in between. This CDR3 comprises 12 residues. Germline V gene sequence: CDR1 DFQATT, CDR2 SNEGSKA (reference sequence). The CDR3 sequence: CSARGRNEKLFF. CDR3 in DNA: TGCAGTGCTAGGGGCAGGAATGAAAAACTGTTTTTT.

The chain joins TRBV5-1 to TRBJ2-1; D assignment may be TRBD1 or TRBD2 (5 bases each). Deletions cut 4 bases from V and 4 bases from J, with 21 bases between. There are 17 residues in the CDR3. Per germline, CDR1 SGHRS and CDR2 YFSETQ. The CDR3 sequence: CASSPRQRLSGYNEQFF. The CDR3 bases are TGCGCCAGCAGCCCAAGACAGAGACTAAGCGGATACAATGAGCAGTTCTTC.

The chain carries TRBV20-1 and TRBJ2-1; possibly TRBD1 for D (6 bases). This CDR3 has 16 residues. Looked up from germline, CDR1 is DFQATT and CDR2 is SNEGSKA (reference sequence). Trimming took off 3 bases at V and 3 bases at J, with 18 bases between the two ends. CDR3 DNA sequence: TGCAGTGCTAGGTCAGTAGTCGGGACAAACTACAATGAGCAGTTCTTC. Translating gives CSARSVVGTNYNEQFF.

This clonotype was detected many times. This chain links TRBV20-1 with TRBJ2-4, with D tentatively TRBD1 (6 bases). The CDR3 runs 14 residues. The V gene lost 3 bases and the J gene lost 2 bases, with 11 bases spanning the gap. CDR1 is DFQATT, CDR2 SNEGSKA, per germline (reference sequence). CDR3 sequence: CSASTGHPKNIQYF. As DNA, the CDR3 is TGCAGTGCTAGTACGGGACACCCCAAAAACATTCAGTACTTC.

This clonotype was picked up many times. This chain links TRBV9 with TRBJ2-2, with 10 bases matching TRBD2. V lost 3 bases and J lost 3; bases outside the gene matches: 5. The CDR3 loop spans 16 amino acids. Per the germline V gene, CDR1 is SGDLS and CDR2 is YYNGEE. The CDR3: CASSAAGGADTGELFF. The CDR3 DNA follows: TGTGCCAGCAGCGCAGCGGGAGGGGCAGACACCGGGGAGCTGTTTTTT.

The chain links TRBV7-6 to TRBJ2-3; 8 bases are shared with TRBD1. Looked up from germline, CDR1 is SGHVS and CDR2 is FNYEAQ. The CDR3 spans 16 residues. V shed 1 base and J 2 bases; nucleotides not matched to a gene: 5. CDR3 sequence reads: CASSLVDRGLTDTQYF. The CDR3 DNA follows: TGTGCCAGCAGCTTAGTAGACAGGGGTCTCACAGATACGCAGTATTTT.

This clonotype showed up just a few times. The chain has TRBV6-1 and TRBJ1-5; 8 positions agree with TRBD1. This CDR3 spans 14 amino acids. Germline loops: CDR1 MNHNS, CDR2 SASEGT. V lost 5 bases to trimming and J lost 1 base; unmatched junction nucleotides: 1. The chain's CDR3 is CASSRTGSNQPQHF. In nucleotides, the CDR3 is TGTGCCAGCAGTCGGACAGGGAGCAATCAGCCCCAGCATTTT.

The V call is TRBV12-3 or TRBV12-4, the J call TRBJ1-4; 9 bases agree with TRBD1. The trim removed 7 bases at V and 7 bases at J, leaving 7 bases unmatched. This CDR3 region has 14 residues. The CDR3 is CASTATGGREKLFF. For the CDR3, the DNA is TGTGCCAGCACCGCGACAGGGGGTCGTGAAAAACTGTTTTTT.